Listed below are T cell receptor beta chains from one sample, sequenced in a study of cytomegalovirus exposure and HLA in healthy donors. The table came from immunoSEQ multiplex PCR; TCRdb's copy has only in-frame clones and leaves some out. Among roughly 110,000 clones listed, roughly 74% were seen once. Input material: PBMCs. Receptors were obtained from a man aged 40-49 years in good health and CMV-seronegative. Both conserved end residues are part of each CDR3. A D gene is named only where the DNA matches it firmly. Only part of the rows carry a size: once, few, many, or a class if the clone is expanded.

clone size	D gene	V gene	J gene	CDR3 DNA	CDR3 protein
-	-	TRBV11-2	TRBJ1-4	TGTGCCAGCAGCTTAGGGCCGGAAAAACTGTTTTTT	CASSLGPEKLFF
-	TRBD2	TRBV9	TRBJ2-7	TGTGCCAGCAGCGGCGGGGGTGAATACGAGCAGTACTTC	CASSGGGEYEQYF
few	TRBD2	TRBV6-4	TRBJ2-3	TGTGCCAGCAGTGTAGCGGGGGACACAGATACGCAGTATTTT	CASSVAGDTDTQYF
-	TRBD1	TRBV9	TRBJ1-2	TGTGCCAGCAGCCGTAGGGGGCAGGGTGATGGCTACACCTTC	CASSRRGQGDGYTF
-	-	TRBV7-3	TRBJ1-6	TGTGCCAGCTCCGGAGGGGCTTCTGGTTCACCCCTCCACTTT	CASSGGASGSPLHF
-	-	TRBV6-5	TRBJ2-1	TGTGCCAGCAGACCCACCGACGGGTGGGTTTGGCAGTTCTTC	CASRPTDGWVWQFF
-	TRBD2	TRBV2	TRBJ2-5	TGTGCCAGCTCAGCGGGGGCCCCATTTACGACCCAGTACTTC	CASSAGAPFTTQYF
once	-	TRBV2	TRBJ1-2	TGTGCCAGCAGTGAAGCGCAGGGGTCTTGGGGCTACACCTTC	CASSEAQGSWGYTF
-	TRBD1	TRBV6-5	TRBJ1-2	TGTGCCAGCAGCCTCGCCGACAGGGGAGGTGGCTACACCTTC	CASSLADRGGGYTF
-	-	TRBV29-1	TRBJ2-2	TGCAGCGGTAGGGGGGGGAACACCGGGGAGCTGTTTTTT	CSGRGGNTGELFF
-	TRBD1	TRBV9	TRBJ1-2	TGTGCCAGCAGCGTAGCTCCGGGACAGGGGACATATGGCTACACCTTC	CASSVAPGQGTYGYTF
-	TRBD1	TRBV6-5	TRBJ2-2	TGTGCCAGCAGTCGGACAGGGAGCACCGGGGAGCTGTTTTTT	CASSRTGSTGELFF
once	-	TRBV4-1	TRBJ2-1	TGCGCCAGCAGCCAAGTTGGTCGGGGTGCTGACAATGAGCAGTTCTTC	CASSQVGRGADNEQFF
-	-	TRBV14	TRBJ1-5	TGTGCCAGCAGCCGCGGGGACTATCAGCCCCAGCATTTT	CASSRGDYQPQHF
-	TRBD1	TRBV10-3	TRBJ1-1	TGTGCCATCAGGGGGACAGCTCGTGAAGCTTTCTTT	CAIRGTAREAFF
-	TRBD1	TRBV5-1	TRBJ1-1	TGCGCCAGCAGCCCTCGGACAGGGCGAGACACTGAAGCTTTCTTT	CASSPRTGRDTEAFF
-	-	TRBV6-1	TRBJ1-5	TGTGCCAGCAGGGAACAGGGTCTTTGGAATCAGCCCCAGCATTTT	CASREQGLWNQPQHF
few	-	TRBV6-1	TRBJ2-1	TGTGCCAGCAGTGGGCAGTCCTACAATGAGCAGTTCTTC	CASSGQSYNEQFF
few	-	TRBV11-3	TRBJ1-1	TGTGCCAGCAGCTTAGATCGGGACACTGAAGCTTTCTTT	CASSLDRDTEAFF
-	TRBD1	TRBV5-1	TRBJ1-1	TGCGCCAGCTCGTTGGACAGGGGGAACACTGAAGCTTTCTTT	CASSLDRGNTEAFF